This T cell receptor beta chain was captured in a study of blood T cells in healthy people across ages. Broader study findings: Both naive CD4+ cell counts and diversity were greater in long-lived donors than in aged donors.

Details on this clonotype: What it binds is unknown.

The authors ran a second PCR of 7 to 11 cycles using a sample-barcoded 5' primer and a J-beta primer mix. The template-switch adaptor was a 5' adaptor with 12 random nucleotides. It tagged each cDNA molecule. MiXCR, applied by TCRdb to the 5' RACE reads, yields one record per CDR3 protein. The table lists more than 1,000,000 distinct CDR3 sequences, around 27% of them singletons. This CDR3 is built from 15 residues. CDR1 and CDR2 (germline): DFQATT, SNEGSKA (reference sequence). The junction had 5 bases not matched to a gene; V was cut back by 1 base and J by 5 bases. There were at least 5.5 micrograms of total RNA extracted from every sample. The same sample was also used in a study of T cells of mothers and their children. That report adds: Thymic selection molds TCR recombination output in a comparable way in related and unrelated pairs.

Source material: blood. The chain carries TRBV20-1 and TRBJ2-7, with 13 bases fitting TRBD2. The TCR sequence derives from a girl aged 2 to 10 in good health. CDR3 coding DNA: TGCAGTGCTAGAGGAGGGACTAGCGGGGTAAACGAGCAGTACTTC. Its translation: CSARGGTSGVNEQYF.